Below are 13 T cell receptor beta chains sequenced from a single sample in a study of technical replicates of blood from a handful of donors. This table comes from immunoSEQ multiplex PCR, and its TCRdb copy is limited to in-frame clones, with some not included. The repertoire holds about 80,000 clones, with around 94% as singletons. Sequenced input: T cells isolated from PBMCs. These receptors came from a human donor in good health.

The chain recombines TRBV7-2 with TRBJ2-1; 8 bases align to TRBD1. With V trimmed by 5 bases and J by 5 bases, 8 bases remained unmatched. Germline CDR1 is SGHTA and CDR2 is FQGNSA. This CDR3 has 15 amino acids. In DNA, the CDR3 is TGTGCCAGCAGCCTCGACAGGGGTGGCCACAATGAGCAGTTCTTC. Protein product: CASSLDRGGHNEQFF.

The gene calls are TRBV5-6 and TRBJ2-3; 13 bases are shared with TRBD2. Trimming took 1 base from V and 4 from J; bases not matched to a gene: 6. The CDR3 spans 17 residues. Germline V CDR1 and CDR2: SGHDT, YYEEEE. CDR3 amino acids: CASSLPTSGRASDTQYF. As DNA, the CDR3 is TGTGCCAGCAGCTTGCCCACTAGCGGGAGGGCCTCAGATACGCAGTATTTT.

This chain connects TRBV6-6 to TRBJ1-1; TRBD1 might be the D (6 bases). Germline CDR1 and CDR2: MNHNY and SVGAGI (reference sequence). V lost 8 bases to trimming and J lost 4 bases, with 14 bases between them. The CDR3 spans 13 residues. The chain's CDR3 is CASQGVQGTEAFF. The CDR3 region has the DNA TGTGCCAGCCAGGGCGTACAGGGCACTGAAGCTTTCTTT.

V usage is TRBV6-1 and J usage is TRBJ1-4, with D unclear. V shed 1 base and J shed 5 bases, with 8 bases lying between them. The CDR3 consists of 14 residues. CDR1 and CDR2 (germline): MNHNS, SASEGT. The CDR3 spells CASSEELLNEKLFF. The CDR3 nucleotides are TGTGCCAGCAGTGAAGAACTGTTAAATGAAAAACTGTTTTTT.

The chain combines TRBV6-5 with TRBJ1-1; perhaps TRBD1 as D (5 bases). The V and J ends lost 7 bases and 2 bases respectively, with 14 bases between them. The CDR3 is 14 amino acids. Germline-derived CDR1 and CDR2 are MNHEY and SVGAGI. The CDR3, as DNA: TGTGCCAGCAAAATGGGGCAATATAACACTGAAGCTTTCTTT. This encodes CASKMGQYNTEAFF.

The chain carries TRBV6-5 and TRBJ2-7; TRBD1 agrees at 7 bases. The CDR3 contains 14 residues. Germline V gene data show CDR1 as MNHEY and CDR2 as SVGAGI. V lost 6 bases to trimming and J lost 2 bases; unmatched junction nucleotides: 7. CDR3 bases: TGTGCCAGCAGCATTGAACAGGGGACCTACGAGCAGTACTTC. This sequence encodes CASSIEQGTYEQYF.

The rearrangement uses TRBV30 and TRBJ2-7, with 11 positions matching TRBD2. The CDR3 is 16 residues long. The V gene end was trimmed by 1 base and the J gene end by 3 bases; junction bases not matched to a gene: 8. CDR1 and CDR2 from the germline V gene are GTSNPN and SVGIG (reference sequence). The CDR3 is CAWSDLAGGPNYEQYF. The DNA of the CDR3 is TGTGCCTGGAGTGATCTAGCGGGAGGCCCTAACTACGAGCAGTACTTC.

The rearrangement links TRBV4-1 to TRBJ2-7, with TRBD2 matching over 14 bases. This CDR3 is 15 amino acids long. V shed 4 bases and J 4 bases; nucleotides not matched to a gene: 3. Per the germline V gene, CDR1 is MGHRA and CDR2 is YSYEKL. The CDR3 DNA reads TGCGCCAGCAGCCCGGGACTAGCGGGAGATTACGAGCAGTACTTC. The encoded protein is CASSPGLAGDYEQYF.

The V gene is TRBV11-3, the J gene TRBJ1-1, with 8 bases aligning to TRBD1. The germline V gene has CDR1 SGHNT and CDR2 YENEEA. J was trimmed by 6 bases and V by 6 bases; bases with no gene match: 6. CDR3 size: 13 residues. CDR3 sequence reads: CASSPGQEAEAFF. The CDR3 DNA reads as TGTGCCAGCAGTCCGGGACAGGAGGCTGAAGCTTTCTTT. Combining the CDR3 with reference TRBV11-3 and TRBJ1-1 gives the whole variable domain EAGVVQSPRYKIIEKKQPVAFWCNPISGHNTLYWYLQNLGQGPELLIRYENEEAVDDSQLPKDRFSAERLKGVDSTLKIQPAELGDSAVYLCASSPGQEAEAFFGQGTRLTVV.

CDR3 DNA: TGTGCCAGCAGCCATGCCGGGTCCGGTACCGAGCAGTACTTC. Translated, it gives CASSHAGSGTEQYF. The chain joins TRBV5-4 to TRBJ2-7; D is uncertain. Trimming took 4 bases from V and 6 from J, leaving 17 bases between them. CDR3 length equals 14 residues. CDR1 is SGHNT, CDR2 YYREEE, per germline (reference sequence).

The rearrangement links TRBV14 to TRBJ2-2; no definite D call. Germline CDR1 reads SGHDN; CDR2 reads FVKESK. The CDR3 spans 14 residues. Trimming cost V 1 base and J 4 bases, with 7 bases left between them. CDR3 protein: CASSQVFLTGELFF. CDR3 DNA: TGTGCCAGCAGCCAAGTGTTTCTCACCGGGGAGCTGTTTTTT.

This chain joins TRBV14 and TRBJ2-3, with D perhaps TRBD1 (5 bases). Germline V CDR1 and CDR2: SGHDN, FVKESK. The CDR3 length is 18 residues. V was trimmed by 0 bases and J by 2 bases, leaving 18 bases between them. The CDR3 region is CASSQDFGVGAFTDTQYF. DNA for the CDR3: TGTGCCAGCAGCCAAGACTTCGGTGTAGGGGCCTTCACAGATACGCAGTATTTT.

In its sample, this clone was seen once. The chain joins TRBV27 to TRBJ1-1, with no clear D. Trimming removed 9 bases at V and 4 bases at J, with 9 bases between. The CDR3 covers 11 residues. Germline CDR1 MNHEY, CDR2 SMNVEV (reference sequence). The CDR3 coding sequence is TGTGCCAGTCACGCAGGCACTGAAGCTTTCTTT. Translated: CASHAGTEAFF.